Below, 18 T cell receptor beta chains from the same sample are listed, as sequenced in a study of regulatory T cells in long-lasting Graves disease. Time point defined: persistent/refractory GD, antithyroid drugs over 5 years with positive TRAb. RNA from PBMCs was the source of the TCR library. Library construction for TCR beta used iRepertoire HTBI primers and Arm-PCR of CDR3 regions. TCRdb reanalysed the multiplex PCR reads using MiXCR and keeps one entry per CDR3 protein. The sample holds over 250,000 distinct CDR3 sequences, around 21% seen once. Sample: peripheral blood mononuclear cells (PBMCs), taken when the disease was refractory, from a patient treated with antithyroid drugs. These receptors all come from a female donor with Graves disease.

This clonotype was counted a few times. The CDR3 region is CASSNLPTTSGNTIYF. CDR3 DNA sequence: TGTGCCAGTAGTAACCTCCCGACAACCTCTGGAAACACCATATATTTT. The V call is TRBV19, the J call TRBJ1-3; no definite D call. The length of the CDR3 is 16 residues. V was clipped by 4 bases and J by 0 bases, with 13 bases between them. Germline CDR1 reads LNHDA; CDR2 reads SQIVND (reference sequence).

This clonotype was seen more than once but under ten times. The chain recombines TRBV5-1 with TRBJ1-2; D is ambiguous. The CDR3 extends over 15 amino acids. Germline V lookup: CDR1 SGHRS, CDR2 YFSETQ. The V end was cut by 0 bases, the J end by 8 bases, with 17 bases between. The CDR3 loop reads CASSLAGTVGHGYTF. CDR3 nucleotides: TGCGCCAGCAGCTTGGCCGGAACCGTCGGTCACGGCTACACCTTC.

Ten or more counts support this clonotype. CDR3 in DNA: TGTGCCAGCAGTTCGATTAACCGGGACAGGCTTAATTCACCCCTCCACTTT. Translating it yields CASSSINRDRLNSPLHF. The rearrangement links TRBV27 to TRBJ1-6; 8 nucleotides align to TRBD1. The trim removed 4 bases at V and 6 bases at J, leaving 11 bases unmatched. CDR3 length: 17 amino acids. Per the germline V gene, CDR1 is MNHEY and CDR2 is SMNVEV (reference sequence).

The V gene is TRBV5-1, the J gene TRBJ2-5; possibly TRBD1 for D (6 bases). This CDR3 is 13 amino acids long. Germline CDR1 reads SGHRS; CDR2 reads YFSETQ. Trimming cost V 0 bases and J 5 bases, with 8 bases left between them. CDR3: CASSLDQGETQYF. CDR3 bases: TGCGCCAGCAGCTTGGACCAGGGGGAGACCCAGTACTTC.

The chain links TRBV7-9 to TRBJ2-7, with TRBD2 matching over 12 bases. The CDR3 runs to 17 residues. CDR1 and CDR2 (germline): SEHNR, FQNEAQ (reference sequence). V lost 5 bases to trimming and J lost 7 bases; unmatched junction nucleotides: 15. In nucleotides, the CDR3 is TGTGCCAGCAGCATGTCCGGGACTAGCGGGCTCCTGGAGGAGCAGTACTTC. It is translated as CASSMSGTSGLLEEQYF.

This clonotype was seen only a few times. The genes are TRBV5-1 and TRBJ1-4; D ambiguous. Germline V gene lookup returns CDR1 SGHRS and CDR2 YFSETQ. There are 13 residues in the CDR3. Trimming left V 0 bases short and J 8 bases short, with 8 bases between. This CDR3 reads CASSLGRTEKLFF. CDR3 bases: TGCGCCAGCAGCTTGGGCCGGACGGAAAAACTGTTTTTT.

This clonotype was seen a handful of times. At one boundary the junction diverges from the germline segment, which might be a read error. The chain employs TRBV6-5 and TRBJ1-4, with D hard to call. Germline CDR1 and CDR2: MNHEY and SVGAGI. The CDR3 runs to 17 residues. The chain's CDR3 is CASSYSTPGATNEELFF. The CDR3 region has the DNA TGTGCCAGCAGTTACTCGACCCCCGGTGCAACTAATGAAGAACTGTTTTTT.

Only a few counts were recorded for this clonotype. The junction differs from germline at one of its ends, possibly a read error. CDR3 region: CSARDRGRGSYNEQLF. DNA of the CDR3: TGCAGTGCTAGAGATCGCGGCCGCGGCTCCTACAATGAGCAGCTCTTC. The V gene is TRBV20-1, the J gene TRBJ2-1; no reliable D call. The germline V gene encodes CDR1 DFQATT and CDR2 SNEGSKA (reference sequence). This CDR3 has 16 amino acids.

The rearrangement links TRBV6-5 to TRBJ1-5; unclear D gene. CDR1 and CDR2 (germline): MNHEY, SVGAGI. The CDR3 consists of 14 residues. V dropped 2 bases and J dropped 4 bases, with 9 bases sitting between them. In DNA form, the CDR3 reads TGTGCCAGCAGTTACGGCCTGGGGAATCAGCCCCAGCATTTT. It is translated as CASSYGLGNQPQHF.

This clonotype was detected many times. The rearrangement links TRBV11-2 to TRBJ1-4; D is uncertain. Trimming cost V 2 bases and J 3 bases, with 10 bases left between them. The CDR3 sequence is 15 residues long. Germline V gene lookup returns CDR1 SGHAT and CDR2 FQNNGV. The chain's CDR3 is CASSLRQTANEKLFF. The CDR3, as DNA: TGTGCCAGCAGCTTAAGACAAACCGCTAATGAAAAACTGTTTTTT.

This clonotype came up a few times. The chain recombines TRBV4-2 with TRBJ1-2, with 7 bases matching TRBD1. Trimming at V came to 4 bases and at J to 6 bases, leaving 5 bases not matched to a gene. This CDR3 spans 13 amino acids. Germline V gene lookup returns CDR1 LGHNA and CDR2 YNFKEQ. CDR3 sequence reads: CASSRGTGDGYTF. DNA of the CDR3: TGTGCCAGCAGCCGAGGTACAGGGGATGGCTACACCTTC.

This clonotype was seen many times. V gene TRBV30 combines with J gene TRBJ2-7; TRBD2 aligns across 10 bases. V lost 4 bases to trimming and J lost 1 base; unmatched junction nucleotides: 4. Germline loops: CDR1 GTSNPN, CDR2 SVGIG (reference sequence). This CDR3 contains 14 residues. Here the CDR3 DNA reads TGTGCCTGGAACCCACTAGCGGGATCCTACGAGCAGTACTTC. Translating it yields CAWNPLAGSYEQYF.

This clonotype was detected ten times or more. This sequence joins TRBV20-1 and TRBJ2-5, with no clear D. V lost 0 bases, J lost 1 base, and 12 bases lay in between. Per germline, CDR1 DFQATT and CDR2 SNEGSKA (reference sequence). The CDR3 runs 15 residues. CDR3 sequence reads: CSARDLTKPQETQYF. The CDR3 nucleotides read TGCAGTGCTAGAGATCTCACCAAGCCCCAAGAGACCCAGTACTTC.

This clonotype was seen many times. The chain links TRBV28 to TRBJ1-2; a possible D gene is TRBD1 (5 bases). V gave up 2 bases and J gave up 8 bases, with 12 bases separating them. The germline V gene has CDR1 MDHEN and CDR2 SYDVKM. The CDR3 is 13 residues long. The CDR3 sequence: CASSLGTGGGYTF. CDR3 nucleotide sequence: TGTGCCAGCAGTTTAGGGACGGGAGGAGGCTACACCTTC.

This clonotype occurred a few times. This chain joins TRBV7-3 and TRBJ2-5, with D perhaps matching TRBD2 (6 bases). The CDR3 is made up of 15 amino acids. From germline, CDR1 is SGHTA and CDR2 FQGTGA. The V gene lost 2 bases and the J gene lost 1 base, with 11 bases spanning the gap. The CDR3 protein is CASSLRGRGQETQYF. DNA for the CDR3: TGTGCCAGCAGCTTACGGGGGAGAGGCCAAGAGACCCAGTACTTC.

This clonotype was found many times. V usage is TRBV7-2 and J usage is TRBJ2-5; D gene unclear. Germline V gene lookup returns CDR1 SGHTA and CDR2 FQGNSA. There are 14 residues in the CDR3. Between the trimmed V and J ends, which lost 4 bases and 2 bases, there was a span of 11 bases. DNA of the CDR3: TGTGCCAGCAGCTCTTGGACGGAACAAGAGACCCAGTACTTC. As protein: CASSSWTEQETQYF.

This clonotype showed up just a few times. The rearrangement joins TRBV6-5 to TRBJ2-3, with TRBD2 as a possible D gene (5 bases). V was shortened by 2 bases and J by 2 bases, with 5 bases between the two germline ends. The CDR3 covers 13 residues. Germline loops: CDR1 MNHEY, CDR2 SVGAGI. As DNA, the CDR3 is TGTGCCAGCAGTTACCGGGACACAGATACGCAGTATTTT. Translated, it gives CASSYRDTDTQYF.

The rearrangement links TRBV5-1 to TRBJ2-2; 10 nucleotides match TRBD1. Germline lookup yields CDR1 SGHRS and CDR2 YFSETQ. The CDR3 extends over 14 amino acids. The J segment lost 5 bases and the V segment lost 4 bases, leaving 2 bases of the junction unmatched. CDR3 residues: CASSTGQGTGELFF. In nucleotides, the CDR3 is TGCGCCAGCAGCACGGGACAGGGGACCGGGGAGCTGTTTTTT.